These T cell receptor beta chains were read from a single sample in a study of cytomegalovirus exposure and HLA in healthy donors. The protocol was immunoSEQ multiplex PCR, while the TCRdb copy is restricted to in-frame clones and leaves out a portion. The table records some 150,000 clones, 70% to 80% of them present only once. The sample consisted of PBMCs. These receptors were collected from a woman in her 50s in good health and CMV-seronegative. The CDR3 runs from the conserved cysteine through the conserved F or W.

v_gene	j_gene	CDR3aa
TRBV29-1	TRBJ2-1	CSVEGAGWSYNEQFF
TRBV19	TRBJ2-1	CASSIVDEQFF
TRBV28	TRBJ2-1	CASNVGPRGHYNEQFF
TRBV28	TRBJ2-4	CASSPDRYIQYF
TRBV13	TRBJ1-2	CASSPGYGYTF
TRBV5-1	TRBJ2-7	CASSITGTGNYEQYF
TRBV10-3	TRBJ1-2	CAISEGTGDYGYTF
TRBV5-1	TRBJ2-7	CASSPWVAGGQVYEQYF
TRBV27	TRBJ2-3	CASSYSQLSGGAGDTQYF
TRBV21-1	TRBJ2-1	CASSSKDGTSGSRGEQFF
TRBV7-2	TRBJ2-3	CASSSNQAGADTQYF
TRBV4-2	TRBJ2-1	CASSLGTSGGHEQFF
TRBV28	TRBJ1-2	CASSLRTERRGYTF
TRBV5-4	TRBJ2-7	CASSFGVAYEQYF
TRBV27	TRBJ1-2	CASSFGTGGTNYGYTF